These T cell receptor beta chains were read from a single sample in a study of shared clonotypes between healthy human individuals. Measured with immunoSEQ multiplex PCR; TCRdb has only the in-frame clones, and not every one. The sample shows some 1,100,000 clones, approximately 80% of them seen only once. Input material: memory CD4+ T cells from PBMCs. The receptor set was obtained from a man aged 18 to 35 in good health. Some clones in this sample may be carry-over from other donors' samples. The CDR3 runs from the conserved cysteine through the conserved F or W. Fields, in order: V gene, D gene, J gene, clone size, CDR3 protein, CDR3 DNA. D genes are given only for firm matches. Size values are once, few and many counts, or a class for expanded clones, and some rows have none.

TRBV5-4	-	TRBJ2-5	-	CASSLGGIAQETQYF	TGTGCCAGCAGCTTGGGGGGGATAGCCCAAGAGACCCAGTACTTC
TRBV7-2	-	TRBJ1-5	-	CASREGLSNQPQHF	TGTGCCAGCAGAGAAGGGTTGTCGAATCAGCCCCAGCATTTT
TRBV18	TRBD1	TRBJ2-7	-	CASSATGSNEQYF	TGTGCCAGCTCAGCGACAGGGTCTAACGAGCAGTACTTC
TRBV29-1	-	TRBJ1-1	-	CSVGLRVSLNTEAFF	TGCAGCGTTGGGTTGAGAGTTAGTTTGAACACTGAAGCTTTCTTT
TRBV28	-	TRBJ2-6	-	CASRTYGQPGANVLTF	TGTGCCAGCAGGACTTATGGACAGCCTGGGGCCAACGTCCTGACTTTC
TRBV18	-	TRBJ1-5	few	CASSLSPGSGAQHF	TGTGCCAGCTCACTTTCGCCGGGTAGTGGAGCCCAGCATTTT
TRBV5-1	-	TRBJ1-4	once	CASNSGGEKLFF	TGCGCCAGCAATAGTGGGGGGGAAAAACTGTTTTTT
TRBV5-1	TRBD1	TRBJ1-1	-	CASSPGQGNTEAFF	TGCGCCAGCAGCCCGGGACAGGGAAACACTGAAGCTTTCTTT
TRBV28	-	TRBJ2-7	-	CASGYSYEQYF	TGTGCCAGCGGGTATTCCTACGAGCAGTACTTC
TRBV28	-	TRBJ2-7	few	CASSLLSASSYEQYF	TGTGCCAGCAGTTTATTATCGGCCAGCTCCTACGAGCAGTACTTC
TRBV5-1	-	TRBJ1-1	-	CASSVDRWNTEAFF	TGCGCCAGCAGCGTCGACAGGTGGAACACTGAAGCTTTCTTT
TRBV7-9	TRBD2	TRBJ2-5	once	CASSLASGTSGRETQYF	TGTGCCAGCAGCTTAGCGTCCGGGACTAGCGGGAGAGAGACCCAGTACTTC
TRBV18	TRBD2	TRBJ2-1	-	CASSPPRLAGSYNEQFF	TGTGCCAGCTCACCTCCAAGACTAGCGGGATCCTACAATGAGCAGTTCTTC
TRBV7-2	-	TRBJ2-7	-	CASSLTALDAQYF	TGTGCCAGCAGCTTGACTGCCTTAGACGCGCAGTACTTC
TRBV5-8	TRBD2	TRBJ2-1	-	CASSGELAGAYNEQFF	TGTGCCAGCAGCGGCGAACTAGCGGGAGCCTACAATGAGCAGTTCTTC
TRBV11-2	-	TRBJ2-7	-	CASRKAAYEQYF	TGTGCCAGCAGAAAGGCAGCCTACGAGCAGTACTTC
TRBV7-2	-	TRBJ1-1	-	CAHGREGGEAFF	TGTGCCCACGGGAGGGAGGGGGGTGAAGCTTTCTTT
TRBV5-1	-	TRBJ2-3	-	CASSPGLRSTDTQYF	TGCGCCAGCAGCCCGGGTTTAAGGAGCACAGATACGCAGTATTTT
TRBV6-5	-	TRBJ1-3	-	CASSPRGGGNTIYF	TGTGCCAGCAGCCCACGGGGGGGCGGAAACACCATATATTTT
TRBV21-1	-	TRBJ1-1	-	CASSLTEDTEAFF	TGTGCCAGCAGCCTCACTGAGGACACTGAAGCTTTCTTT
TRBV27	-	TRBJ2-7	-	CASSLRGARGYEQYF	TGTGCCAGCAGTTTAAGGGGGGCGCGGGGCTACGAGCAGTACTTC
TRBV5-6	-	TRBJ2-3	-	CASAQATPSTDTQYF	TGTGCCAGCGCCCAGGCGACACCTAGCACAGATACGCAGTATTTT
TRBV4-3	TRBD2	TRBJ2-2	-	CASSQEASGRPNTGELFF	TGCGCCAGCAGCCAAGAAGCTAGCGGGAGACCGAACACCGGGGAGCTGTTTTTT
TRBV9	-	TRBJ1-1	-	CASSVRYGTEAFF	TGTGCCAGCAGCGTACGTTATGGCACTGAAGCTTTCTTT
TRBV5-1	-	TRBJ1-4	-	CASSLEAFSNEKLFF	TGCGCCAGCAGCTTGGAGGCTTTTTCCAATGAAAAACTGTTTTTT
TRBV14	TRBD1	TRBJ2-4	once	CASSQDGTGVMYF	TGTGCCAGCAGCCAAGATGGGACAGGGGTAATGTACTTC
TRBV11-2	-	TRBJ2-7	-	CASSRGIEYEQYF	TGTGCCAGCAGCAGGGGAATCGAATACGAGCAGTACTTC
TRBV18	TRBD1	TRBJ1-2	-	CASSPLPDRRNYGYTF	TGTGCCAGCTCACCGCTACCGGACAGGAGAAACTATGGCTACACCTTC
TRBV5-8	-	TRBJ2-2	many	CASSLIGLNTGELFF	TGTGCCAGCAGCTTGATCGGCCTTAACACCGGGGAGCTGTTTTTT
TRBV6-1	-	TRBJ2-7	-	CASSEDYGGHLSYEQYF	TGTGCCAGCAGTGAAGATTACGGAGGGCACCTCTCCTACGAGCAGTACTTC
TRBV5-1	-	TRBJ2-3	-	CASSPHPKWTADKKKSTDTQYF	TGCGCCAGCAGCCCCCATCCCAAGTGGACGGCTGACAAAAAGAAAAGCACAGATACGCAGTATTTT
TRBV28	-	TRBJ1-5	-	CASSPKTGSRQPQHF	TGTGCCAGCAGTCCCAAAACAGGTTCGCGGCAGCCCCAGCATTTT
TRBV7-9	-	TRBJ1-1	-	CASSLQEMGEAFF	TGTGCCAGCAGCTTACAAGAAATGGGGGAAGCTTTCTTT
TRBV10-1	TRBD2	TRBJ2-3	-	CASSESRVSGSTDTQYF	TGCGCCAGCAGTGAATCGCGGGTTAGCGGGAGCACAGATACGCAGTATTTT
TRBV27	-	TRBJ1-2	-	CASSPRVFYGYTF	TGTGCCAGCAGTCCCAGGGTTTTCTATGGCTACACCTTC
TRBV7-2	TRBD2	TRBJ2-1	-	CASSLVELAGYNEQFF	TGTGCCAGCAGCTTAGTGGAATTAGCGGGGTACAATGAGCAGTTCTTC
TRBV7-2	-	TRBJ2-1	-	CASSLRDGGMGQFF	TGTGCCAGCAGCTTGAGGGACGGTGGGATGGGGCAGTTCTTC
TRBV5-4	TRBD1	TRBJ1-4	-	CASSRQGLREKLFF	TGTGCCAGCAGCCGACAGGGGTTACGGGAAAAACTGTTTTTT
TRBV11-3	-	TRBJ2-5	-	CASAQGGETQYF	TGTGCCAGCGCTCAGGGAGGCGAGACCCAGTACTTC
TRBV6-1	-	TRBJ1-4	-	CASTLGGATNEKLFF	TGTGCCAGCACCCTCGGTGGGGCAACTAATGAAAAACTGTTTTTT
TRBV5-4	TRBD2	TRBJ2-7	-	CASGLAGGSSYEQYF	TGTGCCAGCGGTCTAGCGGGAGGGAGCTCCTACGAGCAGTACTTC
TRBV2	TRBD1	TRBJ1-5	-	CASSATGGWQPQHF	TGTGCCAGCAGTGCAACAGGGGGCTGGCAGCCCCAGCATTTT
TRBV13	TRBD1	TRBJ2-7	-	CASSDEGASEQYF	TGTGCCAGCAGTGACGAGGGGGCAAGCGAGCAGTACTTC
TRBV2	TRBD2	TRBJ2-3	-	CASSGLKGWLAGSADTQYF	TGTGCCAGCAGTGGGTTAAAGGGGTGGCTAGCGGGATCCGCGGATACGCAGTATTTT
TRBV30	TRBD1	TRBJ2-3	once	CAWSVAGGSDTQYF	TGTGCCTGGAGTGTAGCAGGGGGATCGGATACGCAGTATTTT
TRBV15	-	TRBJ2-3	-	CATSRVTSTQYF	TGTGCCACCAGCAGAGTGACTAGTACGCAGTATTTT
TRBV5-1	-	TRBJ2-5	-	CASSLDPAGSETQYF	TGCGCCAGCAGCTTGGATCCCGCCGGCTCAGAGACCCAGTACTTC
TRBV4-2	TRBD1	TRBJ2-7	few	CASSRGQGPRSNEQYF	TGTGCCAGCAGCCGTGGACAGGGACCCAGGTCTAACGAGCAGTACTTC
TRBV11-2	TRBD2	TRBJ2-1	-	CASSLRESHNEQFF	TGTGCCAGCAGCTTGCGGGAGAGTCACAATGAGCAGTTCTTC
TRBV7-3	-	TRBJ2-3	few	CASSVTAATDTQYF	TGTGCCAGCAGCGTTACAGCGGCCACAGATACGCAGTATTTT
TRBV5-1	-	TRBJ2-1	-	CASSFGSPVGNEQFF	TGCGCCAGCAGTTTCGGGAGTCCCGTCGGCAATGAGCAGTTCTTC
TRBV10-2	-	TRBJ2-1	-	CASTGPTSYNEQFF	TGCGCCAGCACCGGACCAACCTCCTACAATGAGCAGTTCTTC
TRBV9	-	TRBJ2-7	-	CASSVGEGDGTYEQYF	TGTGCCAGCAGCGTAGGGGAGGGGGACGGAACCTACGAGCAGTACTTC